This TCR beta chain was identified during a study of shared clonotypes between healthy human individuals. On the study more broadly: Serving as donors were a couple of women and three men, whose ages spanned 18 to 49. Whole-study results and caveats: The study generally estimated greater richness for naive than memory subsets. Although depth was large, rarefaction showed that sequencing of the sorted subsets was incomplete.

Points on this clone: The antigen remains undetermined. This sample includes further DNA sequences coding for the same CDR3.

The repertoire was sequenced with immunoSEQ multiplex PCR; TCRdb's copy has only in-frame clones and lacks some. The data contain about 2.3 million clones, approximately 95% of them singletons. V was clipped by 1 base and J by 0 bases, with 8 bases between them. CDR3 length equals 14 residues. Germline V CDR1 and CDR2: SGHRS, YFSETQ. The material sequenced was naive CD4+ T cells from PBMCs. Noted subset: CD45RA+ positively selected. This chain links TRBV5-1 with TRBJ2-7; D may be TRBD1 or TRBD2 (5 bases each). The TCR originated in a man aged 18-30 years in good health. Some clones in this sample may be carry-over from other donors' samples. The CDR3 reads CASSLSGSSYEQYF. The CDR3 nucleotides are TGCGCCAGCAGCTTGTCAGGGAGCTCCTACGAGCAGTACTTC.